This entry is about one T cell receptor beta chain. Its matching antigen is unknown. Use of 60 Vbeta and 13 Jbeta primers characterized the PCR. Generated by immunoSEQ multiplex PCR, the TCRdb table keeps only in-frame clones and is missing some. The sample yields around 150,000 clones, approximately 88% seen once. The sample comes from a study of cytomegalovirus exposure and HLA in healthy donors. The length of the CDR3 is 17 residues. Germline V CDR1 and CDR2: MDHEN, SYDVKM. V lost 3 bases, J lost 2 bases, and 14 bases lay in between. Regarding the study as a whole: Fewer N-insertions than the approximately 700-donor mean were reportedly shown by an Asian-associated ancestry cluster in a later analysis.

The sample taken for sequencing was PBMCs. V is TRBV28 and J is TRBJ2-6; D is perhaps TRBD1 (6 bases). The TCR sequence derives from a woman younger than 30 in good health and CMV-seronegative. DNA of the CDR3: TGTGCCAGCAGTTTTTTTAAATGGGGGCCTGGGGCCAACGTCCTGACTTTC. Encoded protein: CASSFFKWGPGANVLTF.